These 7 T cell receptor beta chains share one sample of origin, sequenced in a study of cytomegalovirus exposure and HLA in healthy donors. Amplification used 60 Vbeta primers and 13 Jbeta primers. Some clones are missing from TCRdb's copy, which holds only in-frame ones; the method was immunoSEQ multiplex PCR. The data contain approximately 150,000 clones, around 75% of them singletons. The sequencing sample was made of PBMCs. The receptors come from a man between 18 and 35 years old in good health and CMV-seropositive.

This clone appeared a single time. CDR3 in amino acids: CASSLRLSGDSTQGTQYF. CDR3 nucleotide sequence: TGTGCCAGCAGCTTGCGGTTGAGTGGGGACAGCACACAGGGGACCCAGTACTTC. The chain uses TRBV7-6 and TRBJ2-5; 7 nucleotides line up with TRBD1. Trimming at V came to 3 bases and at J to 7 bases, leaving 20 bases not matched to a gene. There are 18 residues in the CDR3. CDR1 SGHVS and CDR2 FNYEAQ come from the germline V gene.

This chain links TRBV25-1 with TRBJ2-5; 9 bases match TRBD2. The length of the CDR3 is 14 residues. The ends lost 4 bases at V and 5 bases at J; junction bases unmatched: 5. Per germline, CDR1 MGHDK and CDR2 SYGVNS. CDR3 sequence: CASSAGLASETQYF. CDR3 coding DNA: TGTGCCAGCAGTGCGGGACTAGCTAGTGAGACCCAGTACTTC. Full variable domain (rest looked up from reference TRBV25-1 and TRBJ2-5): EADIYQTPRYLVIGTGKKITLECSQTMGHDKMYWYQQDPGMELHLIHYSYGVNSTEKGDLSSESTVSRIRTEHFPLTLESARPSHTSQYLCASSAGLASETQYFGPGTRLLVL.

The chain uses TRBV20-1 and TRBJ2-5; no clear D gene. Per the germline V gene, CDR1 is DFQATT and CDR2 is SNEGSKA (reference sequence). CDR3 size: 11 residues. The V end was cut by 3 bases, the J end by 4 bases, with 6 bases between. This CDR3 is CSASSGETQYF. CDR3 nucleotide sequence: TGCAGTGCTAGTTCCGGAGAGACCCAGTACTTC.

The sample holds a few counts of this clone. CDR3 nucleotide sequence: TGCGCCAGCAGCGCGACAGGGACAGTTCGCTACACCTTC. Protein product: CASSATGTVRYTF. This sequence joins TRBV4-1 and TRBJ1-2; 7 positions agree with TRBD1. The CDR3 has 13 residues. The germline V gene has CDR1 MGHRA and CDR2 YSYEKL. Trimming at V came to 5 bases and at J to 9 bases, leaving 9 bases not matched to a gene.

The V gene is TRBV15, the J gene TRBJ1-2; a weak D match, TRBD1 (5 bases). V lost 8 bases and J 3 bases, leaving 13 bases between the germline ends. Germline V gene sequence: CDR1 LNHNV, CDR2 YYDKDF (reference sequence). The CDR3 contains 13 residues. The DNA of the CDR3 is TGTGCCACCGCTGCGGGGGGAGACTATGGCTACACCTTC. Translating it yields CATAAGGDYGYTF.

This clone was seen more than once but under ten times. The chain is built from TRBV25-1 and TRBJ2-1; TRBD2 matches at 9 bases. J gave up 0 bases and V 8 bases, and 5 bases lay outside the gene matches. The germline V gene encodes CDR1 MGHDK and CDR2 SYGVNS. The CDR3 consists of 15 residues. The CDR3 sequence is CASGRLADSYNEQFF. The CDR3 coding sequence is TGTGCCAGCGGTAGACTAGCGGACTCCTACAATGAGCAGTTCTTC.

This clone was counted between two and nine times. The chain carries TRBV28 and TRBJ1-5; D perhaps matches TRBD1 (5 bases). The CDR3 is 16 amino acids. V was trimmed by 2 bases and J by 1 base, leaving 12 bases between them. CDR1 is MDHEN, CDR2 SYDVKM, per germline. The CDR3 reads CASSLPDSGSNQPQHF. In DNA, the CDR3 is TGTGCCAGCAGTTTACCAGACAGTGGGAGCAATCAGCCCCAGCATTTT.